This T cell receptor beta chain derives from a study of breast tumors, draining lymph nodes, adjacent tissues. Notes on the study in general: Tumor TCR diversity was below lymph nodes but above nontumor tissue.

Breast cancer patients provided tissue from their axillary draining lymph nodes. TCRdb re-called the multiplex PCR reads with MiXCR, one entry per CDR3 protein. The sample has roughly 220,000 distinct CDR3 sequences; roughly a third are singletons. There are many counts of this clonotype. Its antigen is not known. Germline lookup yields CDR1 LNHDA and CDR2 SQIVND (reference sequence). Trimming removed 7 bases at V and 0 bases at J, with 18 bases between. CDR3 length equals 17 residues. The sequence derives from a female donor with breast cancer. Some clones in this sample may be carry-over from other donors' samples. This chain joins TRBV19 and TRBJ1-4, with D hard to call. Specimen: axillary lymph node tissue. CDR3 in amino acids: CASTRGGIGATNEKLFF. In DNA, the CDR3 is TGTGCCAGTACCAGAGGTGGGATTGGGGCAACTAATGAAAAACTGTTTTTT.